This T cell receptor (beta chain) stems from a study of molecular identifiers for immune sequencing clone quantification (dated by TCRdb to 2016 to 2018). Background on the whole study: For a replicate experiment, the RNA from either approximately 20,000 or 100,000 naive CD8 T cells was divided into five aliquots, and four of those aliquots went on to sequencing. The study was a methods study using CD8 T cells to benchmark molecular-identifier clustering-based TCR repertoire sequencing (MIDCIRS) and TCR RNA copy counting. Results and caveats for the whole study, not just this receptor: Modeling indicated approximately 3.2 TCR RNA copies recovered per cell, compared with about 9.7 by digital PCR, which implies a capture efficiency of approximately 30%. Clones above 20 RNA copies held over 97% of molecules in CMV-specific effector cells but under 1% in naive cells. A single cell's worth of spiked-in Jurkat TCR RNA was reported detectable even among under 1.1 million naive CD8 T cells. Naive libraries contained spiked-in Jurkat TCR RNA (around eleven copies' worth), which is not part of the donor repertoire. The sizes of highly expanded clones could end up underestimated when identical TCR molecules share a barcode. When barcode sub-clustering was omitted, TCR diversity was inflated by chimeric consensus sequences, with chimeras reaching as high as 47%.

Naive CD8 T cell libraries were made from roughly 18,000 to 920,000 sorted cells using 10%, 30% or 50% of purified RNA. Naive CD8 T cells, defined as CD8+CD4-CCR7+CD45RA+, were FACS-sorted into RLT Plus buffer on a BD FACSAria II. Detection sensitivity was tested by spiking Jurkat RNA equal to approximately 9 TCR copies' worth into samples containing roughly 19,000-1,000,000 naive CD8 T cells. Enrichment of CD8 T cells was done with RosetteSep CD8+ T Cell Enrichment Cocktail plus Ficoll-Paque, and ACK red cell lysis came afterward. V has 5 bases trimmed and J has 4 bases trimmed; junction bases matching no gene number 11. CDR1 and CDR2 are read off the germline V gene as SGHTA and FQGNSA. From cysteine to phenylalanine, the CDR3 is 16 amino acids long. Just the 48-base CDR3 DNA is kept, in frame starting at base 1. This clonotype was observed many times. The antigen this receptor binds is unknown. Per-base quality was not reported, and no clone a single base away is much larger than it.

The protocol used for the library was PCR. The data were produced on an Illumina HiSeq 4000. Bulk TCR libraries were generated as previously described, with the TCR primers listed in Table S5 used. Purification of total RNA was performed with the Qiagen AllPrep DNA/RNA kit. Reads from multiple sequencing runs of the same library were pooled before analysis. Per the original workflow: Reads were retained only if the reads had an exact TCR constant sequence, and the retained reads were trimmed to 150 nt and grouped according to their 12-nt molecular barcodes. Reads inside each barcode group were sub-clustered using a 15% Levenshtein threshold, and a quality-weighted consensus sequence was constructed for each RNA molecule. Non-functional sequences were discarded, and so were lower-count sequences lying one edit away from another sequence. Based on fitting two negative binomial distributions, any barcode sub-cluster with under 20% of the maximum read count was discarded. TCRdb reanalyzed the raw reads on its own, using fastp at Q25 for trimming and MiXCR for clone calling, and kept in-frame beta chains. Every entry covers one CDR3 protein and lists the most common genes and DNA from its rows. None of the V and J calls come from the authors' own analysis; TCRdb made them. The sample table contains 20,000 to 30,000 distinct CDR3 sequences; only one count was recorded for approximately 17% of them. Of the sample, 0.99% is held by the ten largest clones.

The sequence was collected from a human donor in good health. Some libraries in this study had Jurkat cell RNA spiked in. The rearrangement combines TRBV7-2 with TRBJ1-2; the central 9 bases match TRBD1. Sequencing input: naive CD8+ T cells from blood, with Jurkat cell RNA spiked in. This specimen's cell subset or site label, interpreted: FACS-sorted CD8+CD4-CCR7+CD45RA+ naive T cells. The CDR3 here reads CASSLIAGTGSYGYTF. The bases read TGTGCCAGCAGCCTCATAGCCGGGACAGGGTCCTATGGCTACACCTTC.